This T cell receptor (beta chain) was sequenced in a study of identical twins. This clonotype was picked up a small number of times. What it binds is not known. A read error may account for a junction end that differs from germline. Study conclusions and caveats: The authors drew conclusions from cross-sectional statistical analysis rather than following the same donors.

TCRdb reanalysed the 5' RACE reads using MiXCR and keeps one entry per CDR3 protein. The repertoire includes roughly 1.6 million distinct CDR3 sequences, less than 40% of them detected once, and more than 0.25% sits in the top ten. This clonotype originated in a newborn girl in good health. What was sequenced was cord blood.

The chain's CDR3 is CSAEKGQGERNEQYF. CDR3 bases: TGCAGCGCTGAAAAAGGACAGGGGGAAAGGAATGAGCAGTACTTC. The chain combines TRBV29-1 with TRBJ2-7; 10 nucleotides align to TRBD1. There are 15 residues in the CDR3. From germline, CDR1 is SQVTM and CDR2 ANQGSEA.